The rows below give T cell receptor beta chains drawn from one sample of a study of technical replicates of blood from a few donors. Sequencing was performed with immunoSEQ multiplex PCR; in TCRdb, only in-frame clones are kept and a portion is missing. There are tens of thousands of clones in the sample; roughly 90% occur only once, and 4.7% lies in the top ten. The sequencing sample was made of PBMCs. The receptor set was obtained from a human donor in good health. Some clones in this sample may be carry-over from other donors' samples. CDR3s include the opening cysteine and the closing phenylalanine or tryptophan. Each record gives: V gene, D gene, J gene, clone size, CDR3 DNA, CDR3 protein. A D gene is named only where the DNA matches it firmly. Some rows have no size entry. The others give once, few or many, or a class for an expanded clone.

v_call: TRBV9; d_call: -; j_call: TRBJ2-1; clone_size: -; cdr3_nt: TGTGCCAGCAGCGTATTGGGGCCCTCCTACAATGAGCAGTTCTTC; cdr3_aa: CASSVLGPSYNEQFF
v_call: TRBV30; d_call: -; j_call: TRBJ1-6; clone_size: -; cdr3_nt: TGTGCCTGGAGTGTACCCCAGGGCGTGACACCCCTCCACTTT; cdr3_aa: CAWSVPQGVTPLHF
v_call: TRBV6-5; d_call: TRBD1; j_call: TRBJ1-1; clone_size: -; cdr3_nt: TGTGCCAGCAGTTCCGGCAGGGGGCGGACTGAAGCTTTCTTT; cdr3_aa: CASSSGRGRTEAFF
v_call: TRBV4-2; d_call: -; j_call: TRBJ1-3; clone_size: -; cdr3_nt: TGTGCCAGCAGCCAAGGTACCCAGGGCCCAGGGGCCCTAAACACCATATATTTT; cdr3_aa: CASSQGTQGPGALNTIYF
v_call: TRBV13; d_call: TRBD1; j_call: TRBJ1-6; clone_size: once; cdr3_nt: TGTGCCAGCAGACCCAGGGGGTTGGGTTCCTATAATTCACCCCTCCACTTT; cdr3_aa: CASRPRGLGSYNSPLHF
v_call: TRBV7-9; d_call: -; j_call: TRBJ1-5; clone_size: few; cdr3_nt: TGTGCCAGCAGCACCGGACAGCCAAATCAGCCCCAGCATTTT; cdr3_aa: CASSTGQPNQPQHF
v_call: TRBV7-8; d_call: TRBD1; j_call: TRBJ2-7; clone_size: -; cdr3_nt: TGTGCCAGCAGCCCTGGAGGACAGGGAACCTACGAGCAGTACTTC; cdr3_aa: CASSPGGQGTYEQYF
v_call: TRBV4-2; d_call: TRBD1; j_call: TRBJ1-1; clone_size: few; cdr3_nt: TGTGCCAGCAGCCCGGGGGACAGGGGGAACACTGAAGCTTTCTTT; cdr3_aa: CASSPGDRGNTEAFF
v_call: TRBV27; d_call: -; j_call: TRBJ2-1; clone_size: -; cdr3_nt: TGTGCCAGCACCTCTTGGGGGGGGGCCGTCCATGAGCAGTTCTTC; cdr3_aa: CASTSWGGAVHEQFF
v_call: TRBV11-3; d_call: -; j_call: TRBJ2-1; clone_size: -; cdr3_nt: TGTGCCAGCAGCTTTAATTCCGCGAACAATGAGCAGTTCTTC; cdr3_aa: CASSFNSANNEQFF
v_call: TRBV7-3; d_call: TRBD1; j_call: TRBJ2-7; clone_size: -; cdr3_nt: TGTGCCAGCAGCGAAGGGGGGACAGGGCCCTACGAGCAGTACTTC; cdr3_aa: CASSEGGTGPYEQYF
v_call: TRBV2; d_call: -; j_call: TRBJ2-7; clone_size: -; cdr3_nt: TGTGCCAGCAAGATCCGGGAAAGCTCCTACGAGCAGTACTTC; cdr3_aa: CASKIRESSYEQYF
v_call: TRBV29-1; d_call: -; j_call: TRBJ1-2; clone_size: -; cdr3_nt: TGCAGCGTTGGGACAGCCTCGAGTTATGGCTACACCTTC; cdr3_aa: CSVGTASSYGYTF
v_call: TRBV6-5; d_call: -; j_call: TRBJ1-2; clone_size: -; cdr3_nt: TGTGCCAGCAGTTACAACAGAGTATATGGCTACACCTTC; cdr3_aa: CASSYNRVYGYTF
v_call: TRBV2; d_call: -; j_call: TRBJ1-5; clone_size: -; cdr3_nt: TGTGCCAGCAGTGAGTCACGTTCTGGAGCCCAGCATTTT; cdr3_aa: CASSESRSGAQHF
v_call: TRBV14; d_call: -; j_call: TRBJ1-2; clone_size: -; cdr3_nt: TGTGCCAGCAGCCGTACTAGCCAGAGGGCTGATGGCTACACCTTC; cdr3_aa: CASSRTSQRADGYTF
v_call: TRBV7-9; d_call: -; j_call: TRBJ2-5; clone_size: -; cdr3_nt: TGTGCCAGCGCTGGGAGTCCCCAAGAGACCCAGTACTTC; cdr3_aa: CASAGSPQETQYF
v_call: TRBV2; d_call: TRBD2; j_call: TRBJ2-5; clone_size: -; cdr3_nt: TGTGCCAGCAGTGCGGGACTAGCGGGCCACCAAGAGACCCAGTACTTC; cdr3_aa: CASSAGLAGHQETQYF
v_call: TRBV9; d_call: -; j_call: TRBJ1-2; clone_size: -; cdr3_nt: TGTGCCAGCAGCCAATCGGGGGGGCTCACGAGCTACACCTTC; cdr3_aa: CASSQSGGLTSYTF
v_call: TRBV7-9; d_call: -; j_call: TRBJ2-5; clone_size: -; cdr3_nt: TGTGCCAGCAGCTTACCACGTAAGGAGGGGACCCAGTACTTC; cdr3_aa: CASSLPRKEGTQYF
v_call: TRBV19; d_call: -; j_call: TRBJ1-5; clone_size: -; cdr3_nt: TGTGCCAGTAGTGGACAGCTAAATCAGCCCCAGCATTTT; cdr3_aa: CASSGQLNQPQHF
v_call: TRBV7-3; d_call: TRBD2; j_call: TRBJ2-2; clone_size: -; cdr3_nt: TGTGCCAGCAGCGACCCTAACGATGGGCTAGCGGGAGATTATTTGGCCGGGGAGCTGTTTTTT; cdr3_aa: CASSDPNDGLAGDYLAGELFF
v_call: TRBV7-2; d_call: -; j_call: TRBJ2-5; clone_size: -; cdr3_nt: TGTGCCAGCAGCCGACAGAATCAAGAGACCCAGTACTTC; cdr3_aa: CASSRQNQETQYF
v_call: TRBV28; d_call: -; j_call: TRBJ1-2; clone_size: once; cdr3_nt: TGTGCCAGCAGCCCACAGACTAACTATGGCTACACCTTC; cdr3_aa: CASSPQTNYGYTF
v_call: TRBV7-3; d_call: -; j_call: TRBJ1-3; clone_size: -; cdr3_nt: TGTGCCAGCAGCTCTTTCCCCCGGGTTGATGGAAACACCATATATTTT; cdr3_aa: CASSSFPRVDGNTIYF
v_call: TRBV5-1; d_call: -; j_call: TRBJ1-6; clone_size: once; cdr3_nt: TGCGCCAGCAGCCTCTCGGGGGGACTCAGTTCACCCCTCCACTTT; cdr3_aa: CASSLSGGLSSPLHF
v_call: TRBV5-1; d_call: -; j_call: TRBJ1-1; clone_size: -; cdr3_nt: TGCGCCAGCAAGCAGGGAATGAACACTGAAGCTTTCTTT; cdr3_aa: CASKQGMNTEAFF
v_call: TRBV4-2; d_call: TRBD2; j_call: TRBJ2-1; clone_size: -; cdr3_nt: TGTGCCAGCAGCCTTGGGGTTACTAGCGGTTACAATGAGCAGTTCTTC; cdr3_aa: CASSLGVTSGYNEQFF
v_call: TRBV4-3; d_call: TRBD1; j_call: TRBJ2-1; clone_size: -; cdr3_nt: TGCGCCAGCAGCCAGAACGGACAGGGATACAATGAGCAGTTCTTC; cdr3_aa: CASSQNGQGYNEQFF
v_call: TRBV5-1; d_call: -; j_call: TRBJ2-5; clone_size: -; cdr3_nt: TGCGCCAGCAGCCAACTCCGGGACTTAGAGACCCAGTACTTC; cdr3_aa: CASSQLRDLETQYF
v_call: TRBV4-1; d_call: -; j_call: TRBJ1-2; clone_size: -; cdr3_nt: TGCGCCAGCAGCCAAGCATGGGCCCTCGGATATGGCTACACCTTC; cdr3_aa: CASSQAWALGYGYTF
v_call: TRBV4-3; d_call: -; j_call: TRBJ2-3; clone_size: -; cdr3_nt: TGCGCCAGCAGCCAAGTAGACACCACATGGGATACGCAGTATTTT; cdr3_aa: CASSQVDTTWDTQYF
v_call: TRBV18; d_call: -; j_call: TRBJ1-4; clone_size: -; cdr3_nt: TGTGCCAGCTCATCGACAGGCGGAATTGAAAAACTGTTTTTT; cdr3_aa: CASSSTGGIEKLFF
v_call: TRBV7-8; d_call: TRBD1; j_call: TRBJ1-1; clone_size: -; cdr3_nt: TGTGCCAGCAGCACCCGGACAGGGCTGAACACTGAAGCTTTCTTT; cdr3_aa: CASSTRTGLNTEAFF
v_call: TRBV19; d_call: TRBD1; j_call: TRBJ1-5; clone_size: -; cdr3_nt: TGTGCCAGTAGTCCCAGGACAGGAGACCTCTCAGGGCAGCCCCAGCATTTT; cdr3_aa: CASSPRTGDLSGQPQHF
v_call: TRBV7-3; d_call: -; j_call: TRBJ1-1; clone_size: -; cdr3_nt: TGTGCCAGCAGCTTTGTAACAGTGAACACTGAAGCTTTCTTT; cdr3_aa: CASSFVTVNTEAFF
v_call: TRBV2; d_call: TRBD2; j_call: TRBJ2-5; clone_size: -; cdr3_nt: TGTGCCAGCAGTGAAGCTAGCGGGTCAGCGTTCGGGGGGCAAGAGACCCAGTACTTC; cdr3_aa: CASSEASGSAFGGQETQYF
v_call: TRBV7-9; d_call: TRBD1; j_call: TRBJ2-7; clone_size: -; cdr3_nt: TGTGCCAGCAGGACAGGGCTCAACGAGCAGTACTTC; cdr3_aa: CASRTGLNEQYF
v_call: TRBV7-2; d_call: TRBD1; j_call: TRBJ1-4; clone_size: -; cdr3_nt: TGTGCCAGCAGCCCCGGACAGGGCCATAATGAAAAACTGTTTTTT; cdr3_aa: CASSPGQGHNEKLFF